The 17 T cell receptor beta chains below were found in one sample sequenced in a study of cytomegalovirus exposure and HLA in healthy donors. Use of 60 Vbeta and 13 Jbeta primers characterized the PCR. Produced via immunoSEQ multiplex PCR; TCRdb's table is partial and in-frame only. Among approximately 150,000 clones listed, 66% were seen once. The sequencing input was PBMCs. These receptor sequences come from a woman in her fifties or sixties in good health and CMV-seronegative.

V and J are TRBV6-1 and TRBJ2-5; TRBD2 matches at 7 bases. V shed 0 bases and J 7 bases; nucleotides not matched to a gene: 5. Looked up from germline, CDR1 is MNHNS and CDR2 is SASEGT. The CDR3 spans 14 residues. CDR3 residues: CASSEALGGGTQYF. The DNA of the CDR3 is TGTGCCAGCAGTGAAGCGCTGGGCGGGGGGACCCAGTACTTC.

J is TRBJ1-1 and V is TRBV7-6, with D perhaps TRBD1 (5 bases). Trimming took 0 bases from V and 4 from J, leaving 18 bases between them. There are 17 residues in the CDR3. Germline lookup yields CDR1 SGHVS and CDR2 FNYEAQ. DNA for the CDR3: TGTGCCAGCAGCTTAGCGCGTTTAAGTCGGGGGAGCACTGAAGCTTTCTTT. It yields the protein CASSLARLSRGSTEAFF.

This clone was detected a few times. The chain is built from TRBV6-1 and TRBJ1-1; D is uncertain. Trimming cost V 3 bases and J 5 bases, with 4 bases left between them. Germline loops: CDR1 MNHNS, CDR2 SASEGT. The CDR3 extends over 11 amino acids. CDR3 bases: TGTGCCAGCAGTGACTTTACTGAAGCTTTCTTT. It specifies CASSDFTEAFF.

The chain is built from TRBV25-1 and TRBJ2-1, with 9 bases identical to TRBD2. This CDR3 is built from 15 residues. The ends lost 3 bases at V and 7 bases at J; junction bases unmatched: 7. CDR1 and CDR2 from the germline V gene are MGHDK and SYGVNS. DNA for the CDR3: TGTGCCAGCAGTGATTTAGGTAGCGGGAGAAATGAGCAGTTCTTC. Translation: CASSDLGSGRNEQFF.

The chain employs TRBV19 and TRBJ1-2, with 7 bases lining up with TRBD1. Germline assignment: CDR1 LNHDA and CDR2 SQIVND (reference sequence). V gave up 6 bases and J gave up 5 bases; unmatched junction bases: 9. The CDR3 is 14 amino acids. CDR3 loop: CASRSTGQPYGYTF. The CDR3 nucleotides are TGTGCCAGTAGATCAACGGGACAGCCTTATGGCTACACCTTC.

The CDR3 sequence: CASSVGTGGNTEAFF. The DNA of the CDR3 is TGTGCCAGCAGCGTAGGAACAGGGGGGAACACTGAAGCTTTCTTT. The chain combines TRBV9 with TRBJ1-1; 8 bases map to TRBD1. This CDR3 spans 15 amino acids. CDR1 is SGDLS, CDR2 YYNGEE, per germline. J was trimmed by 1 base and V by 0 bases; bases with no gene match: 2.

This rearrangement joins TRBV12-5 to TRBJ1-5; D unclear. The CDR3 runs to 15 residues. V lost 6 bases and J lost 0, with 12 bases in between. CDR1 is LGHNT, CDR2 FRNRAP, per germline. The CDR3 nucleotides are TGTGCTAGTGGGAGGGAACGGCTTAGCAATCAGCCCCAGCATTTT. This encodes CASGRERLSNQPQHF.

The genes are TRBV21-1 and TRBJ1-1; the D call of TRBD1 is as the table states it, not checked on the DNA. TRBV21-1 is annotated as a pseudogene. The CDR3 has 18 amino acids. CDR3 sequence: CASSTLPLTGYQNTEAFF. The CDR3 DNA sequence: TGTGCCAGCAGCACCCTTCCCCTGACAGGATATCAGAACACTGAAGCTTTCTTT.

The chain recombines TRBV28 with TRBJ2-7, with D maybe TRBD1 (6 bases). Germline assignment: CDR1 MDHEN and CDR2 SYDVKM. The V end lost 5 bases, the J end lost 4 bases, and 9 bases lay between the germline ends. This CDR3 comprises 12 residues. The CDR3 loop is CASSPQGYEQYF. In DNA form, the CDR3 reads TGTGCCAGCAGTCCACAGGGTTACGAGCAGTACTTC.

The rearrangement joins TRBV7-2 to TRBJ2-5; the match to TRBD1 covers 7 bases. This CDR3 region has 11 residues. V lost 3 bases to trimming and J lost 11 bases; unmatched junction nucleotides: 3. The V gene's germline CDR1 is SGHTA and CDR2 FQGNSA. CDR3 bases: TGTGCCAGCAGCTTTACAGGGGAGCAGTACTTC. This translates into CASSFTGEQYF. The full variable domain, completed using reference TRBV7-2 and TRBJ2-5, is GAGVSQSPSNKVTEKGKDVELRCDPISGHTALYWYRQSLGQGLEFLIYFQGNSAPDKSGLPSDRFSAERTGGSVSTLTIQRTQQEDSAVYLCASSFTGEQYFGPGTRLLVL.

The chain links TRBV5-4 to TRBJ1-3, with TRBD1 matching over 7 bases. The germline CDR1 and CDR2 sequences are SGHNT and YYREEE (reference sequence). This CDR3 is 17 amino acids long. V shed 5 bases, J shed 0 bases, and the junction held 11 bases outside the gene matches. The CDR3 DNA is TGTGCCAGCAGGCGGACAGGTTTGGGGAACTCTGGAAACACCATATATTTT. Amino acids: CASRRTGLGNSGNTIYF.

The chain carries TRBV27 and TRBJ2-5, with unresolved D. Germline CDR1 reads MNHEY; CDR2 reads SMNVEV (reference sequence). Trimming shortened V by 3 bases and J by 2 bases, and 13 bases separated the two germline ends. The CDR3 covers 15 residues. Written as DNA, the CDR3 is TGTGCCAGCAGTTTTCTAACTGGCAGGCAAGAGACCCAGTACTTC. Translating it yields CASSFLTGRQETQYF.

This clone was detected only a few times. The gene calls are TRBV15 and TRBJ1-5; 10 positions match TRBD1. Germline values: CDR1 LNHNV, CDR2 YYDKDF (reference sequence). The junction had 7 bases not matched to a gene; V was cut back by 0 bases and J by 2 bases. The CDR3 is 18 residues long. CDR3 region: CATSRDSGTGVGNQPQHF. As DNA, the CDR3 is TGTGCCACCAGCAGAGATTCCGGGACAGGGGTTGGCAATCAGCCCCAGCATTTT.

The rearrangement links TRBV10-1 to TRBJ1-2; D might be TRBD1 (5 bases). V was shortened by 0 bases and J by 4 bases, with 12 bases between the two germline ends. Germline V gene data show CDR1 as WNHNN and CDR2 as SYGVQD (reference sequence). This CDR3 region has 15 residues. CDR3 DNA: TGCGCCAGCAGTGAGTCGGGGGGGGTACCCTATGGCTACACCTTC. Translating gives CASSESGGVPYGYTF.

This clone has only one observation. This chain connects TRBV9 to TRBJ1-2; TRBD1 aligns across 7 bases. Germline-derived CDR1 and CDR2 are SGDLS and YYNGEE. Trimming removed 0 bases from V and 2 bases from J; junction bases left unmatched: 7. The CDR3 spans 16 residues. CDR3 sequence (DNA): TGTGCCAGCAGCGTAGAAGAGGGCAGGGGGAACTATGGCTACACCTTC. Protein product: CASSVEEGRGNYGYTF.

This clone showed up just a few times. J is TRBJ2-7 and V is TRBV7-9; 9 bases align to TRBD2. The length of the CDR3 is 16 residues. J lost 4 bases, V lost 6 bases, and 13 bases had no gene match. Germline CDR1 SEHNR, CDR2 FQNEAQ (reference sequence). The CDR3 region has the DNA TGTGCCAGCAGTCCCAGGCGTGGTAGCGGGAGTTACGAGCAGTACTTC. Its protein is CASSPRRGSGSYEQYF.

This clone was detected only once. J is TRBJ2-1 and V is TRBV9; perhaps TRBD2 as D (6 bases). CDR1 is SGDLS and CDR2 is YYNGEE in the germline V gene. Trimming removed 4 bases at V and 0 bases at J, with 14 bases between. There are 16 residues in the CDR3. The CDR3 nucleotides are TGTGCCAGCAGCCCCCGCGGGGAGACCTCCTACAATGAGCAGTTCTTC. This codes for CASSPRGETSYNEQFF.